This section outlines one T cell receptor (beta chain) sequence together with its context. What it recognizes is unknown. The junction does not match germline at one end; this may be a read error. This specimen comes from a study of OX40 agonist ivuxolimab in advanced cancers. Study context: Three patients, one with hepatocellular carcinoma and two with cutaneous melanoma, responded partially. Findings and limits, study-wide: Researchers report that CD8+ T cells had, on average, more expanded clones than CD4+.

Sequencing was performed with immunoSEQ multiplex PCR; in TCRdb, only in-frame clones are kept and a portion is missing. The sample holds roughly 42,000 clones, about nine tenths seen once. The CDR3 sequence is 12 residues long. The germline V gene has CDR1 MNHEY and CDR2 SMNVEV (reference sequence). Anyone with autoimmune disease history or systemic immunosuppression was excluded. Drawing of blood for sampling happened at baseline, at cycle 4 day 1, and at cycle 7 day 1. This chain uses TRBV27 with TRBJ2-7, with 8 bases fitting TRBD2. This receptor was taken from an adult with an advanced solid tumor such as melanoma, head and neck, liver or kidney cancer. The sequences come from CD4+ or CD8+ T cells sorted from blood, collected in a trial of the OX40 agonist ivuxolimab. CDR3: CASIVSGGRGDF. Here the CDR3 DNA reads TGTGCCAGCATCGTCAGCGGGGGCCGGGGCGACTTC.